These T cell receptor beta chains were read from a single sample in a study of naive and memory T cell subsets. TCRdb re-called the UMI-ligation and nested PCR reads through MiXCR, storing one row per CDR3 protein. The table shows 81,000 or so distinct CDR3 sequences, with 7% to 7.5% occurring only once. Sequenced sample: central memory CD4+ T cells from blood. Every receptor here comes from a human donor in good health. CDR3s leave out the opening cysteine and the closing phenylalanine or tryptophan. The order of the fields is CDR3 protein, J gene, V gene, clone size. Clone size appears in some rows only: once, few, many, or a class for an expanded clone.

ASSFGTGLNQPQH	TRBJ1-5	TRBV7-9	many
ASNSARRNTDTQY	TRBJ2-3	TRBV19	.
ASRTVMGDYGYT	TRBJ1-2	TRBV6-2/TRBV6-3	many
SVGTSGRQETQY	TRBJ2-5	TRBV29-1	.
ASSPHREVNEQF	TRBJ2-1	TRBV28	many
ASTGDRSNEQF	TRBJ2-1	TRBV27	many
ASSASSVVSTDTQY	TRBJ2-3	TRBV11-2	few
ASSMGRQGVEAAF	TRBJ1-1	TRBV18	many
ATRGPGTEAF	TRBJ1-1	TRBV24-1	.
ASRRTVSNQPQH	TRBJ1-5	TRBV2	many
ASSLATGGVYGNTIY	TRBJ1-3	TRBV7-2	few
ASSLVGAGPNYGYT	TRBJ1-2	TRBV5-6	many
ASSQNSGETQY	TRBJ2-5	TRBV18	.
ASVRHSNTEAF	TRBJ1-1	TRBV2	many
ASSTRTGQGNTEAF	TRBJ1-1	TRBV7-9	many
SALDSPYTYEQY	TRBJ2-7	TRBV20-1	.
ASSLRLAGYNEQF	TRBJ2-1	TRBV7-2	many